This TCR beta chain is from a study of beta chain features in type 1 diabetes. Study-wide results and caveats: Among patients with Type 1 diabetes, TCRB CDR3s were moderately but significantly shorter in every one of the four CD4+ subsets.

The authors reverse transcribed all of the isolated RNA, so sequencing captured expressed TCRB transcripts. Method: immunoSEQ multiplex PCR; TCRdb's copy keeps in-frame clones and lacks some. The top ten clones hold approximately 1% of a sample with around 340,000 clones, about a tenth of them seen once. This clone has only a few counts. Its antigen is unknown. This CDR3 comprises 14 residues. CDR1 is MGHRA and CDR2 is YSYEKL in the germline V gene. V lost 5 bases, J lost 1 base, and 11 bases lay in between. The V gene is TRBV4-1, the J gene TRBJ1-1; weak D call: TRBD1 (6 bases). The source of this sequence is a man aged 25 to 40 with type 1 diabetes. Specimen: central memory CD4+ T cells from blood. The chain's CDR3 is CASSTDSGNTEAFF. CDR3 nucleotide sequence: TGCGCCAGCAGCACGGACAGCGGGAACACTGAAGCTTTCTTT.